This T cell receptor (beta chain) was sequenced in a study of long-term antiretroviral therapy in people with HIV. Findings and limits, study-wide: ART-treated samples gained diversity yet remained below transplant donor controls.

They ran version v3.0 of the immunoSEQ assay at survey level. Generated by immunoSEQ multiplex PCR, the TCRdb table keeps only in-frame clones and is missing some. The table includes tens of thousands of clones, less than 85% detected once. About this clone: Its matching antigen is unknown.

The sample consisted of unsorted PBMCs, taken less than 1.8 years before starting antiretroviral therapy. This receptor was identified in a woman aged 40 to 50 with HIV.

The CDR3 DNA follows: TGTGCCAGCAGCTTAGACGGTCAGGGCCAAGAGACCCAGTACTTC. This sequence encodes CASSLDGQGQETQYF. The rearrangement uses TRBV7-7 and TRBJ2-5; D perhaps matches TRBD1 (5 bases). Trimming removed 1 base from V and 1 base from J, with 10 bases in between. CDR3 size: 15 residues. Germline V gene lookup returns CDR1 SSHAT and CDR2 FNYEAQ (reference sequence).